Listed here is a single T cell receptor beta chain. Produced via immunoSEQ multiplex PCR; TCRdb's table is partial and in-frame only. The data contain under 150,000 clones, about 67% of them seen just once; the ten biggest clones take up around 23%. This sample stems from a study of shared clonotypes between healthy human individuals. The CDR3 extends over 15 amino acids. Looked up from germline, CDR1 is SEHNR and CDR2 is FQNEAQ (reference sequence). V was cut by 5 bases and J by 3 bases, with 16 bases left in between. The sequenced material came from memory CD8+ T cells sorted from blood. Subset reported: CD45RO+ cells pooled with CCR7-negative TemRA cells. The sequence came from a woman between 25 and 40 years old in good health. V usage is TRBV7-9 and J usage is TRBJ1-1; D perhaps matches TRBD1 (5 bases). CDR3: CASSLLGGEDTEAFF. As DNA, the CDR3 is TGTGCCAGCAGCCTACTTGGGGGGGAGGACACTGAAGCTTTCTTT. The full variable domain, with the rest looked up from reference TRBV7-9 and TRBJ1-1, is DTGVSQNPRHKITKRGQNVTFRCDPISEHNRLYWYRQTLGQGPEFLTYFQNEAQLEKSRLLSDRFSAERPKGSFSTLEIQRTEQGDSAMYLCASSLLGGEDTEAFFGQGTRLTVV.